This note documents a single T cell receptor beta chain sequence. V gave up 6 bases and J gave up 0 bases, with 9 bases separating them. The CDR3 is 14 residues long. Germline CDR1 and CDR2: LNHDA and SQIVND (reference sequence). Clones were sequenced by immunoSEQ multiplex PCR, and TCRdb holds only the in-frame ones, with some missing. This sample has some 87,000 clones, with around 92% found just once. The sample originates from a study of T cell changes during pregnancy in multiple sclerosis. The chain couples TRBV19 to TRBJ2-1; weak D call: TRBD2 (6 bases). The origin of this receptor is a female donor with multiple sclerosis, enrolled in a pregnancy study. Sequences were derived from peripheral blood, sampled in the first trimester of pregnancy. CDR3 sequence: CASRLEGSYNEQFF. In DNA, the CDR3 is TGTGCCAGTAGGCTGGAGGGCTCCTACAATGAGCAGTTCTTC. The variable domain in full, completed from reference TRBV19 and TRBJ2-1, reads DGGITQSPKYLFRKEGQNVTLSCEQNLNHDAMYWYRQDPGQGLRLIYYSQIVNDFQKGDIAEGYSVSREKKESFPLTVTSAQKNPTAFYLCASRLEGSYNEQFFGPGTRLTVL.